This TCR beta chain is from a study of neurological immune-mediated disorders. Trimming took 6 bases from V and 0 from J, leaving 7 bases between them. CDR3 length: 13 residues. Germline V gene lookup returns CDR1 SGHDT and CDR2 YYEEEE. This clonotype was detected ten times or more. Time point defined: technical triplicate 2. TCRdb redid the calling of the 5' RACE reads with MiXCR, one entry per CDR3 protein. This sample has about 59,000 distinct CDR3 sequences, with around 24% found just once. The TCR comes from a man in his sixties with HTLV-1-associated myelopathy (HAM/TSP). The chain links TRBV5-6 to TRBJ1-3, with no clear D. The specimen was PBMCs. CDR3 protein: CASNRGSGNTIYF. For the CDR3, the DNA is TGTGCCAGCAACCGGGGCTCTGGAAACACCATATATTTT.